The T cell receptor beta chain under discussion was sequenced for a study of cytomegalovirus exposure and HLA in healthy donors. Study observations and caveats: Within the data, a cluster of highly shared sequence variants was likely a sequencing artifact. 16,951 TCR beta sequences were associated with HLA alleles at 0.05 false discovery rate in a later analysis. Clonal expansion was found to be greater in HLA-associated TCR beta chains than in equally common others in a later analysis.

A note on this clone: As yet, its antigen is unknown. The junction does not match germline at one end; this may be a read error.

In the PCR, 60 Vbeta and 13 Jbeta primers were used. Data came from immunoSEQ multiplex PCR; TCRdb stores just in-frame clones and leaves some out. This table lists approximately 120,000 clones. The CDR3 spans 16 residues. The germline V gene has CDR1 MNHEY and CDR2 SVGAGI. The receptor was derived from a man aged 25-45 years in good health and CMV-seronegative. This chain connects TRBV6-5 to TRBJ1-1; possible D gene TRBD1, 6 bases. The sample was PBMCs. The CDR3 DNA is TGTGCCAGCAGTTACGGCGGGGGCGCCAAGAACACTGAAACTTTCTTT. As protein: CASSYGGGAKNTETFF.